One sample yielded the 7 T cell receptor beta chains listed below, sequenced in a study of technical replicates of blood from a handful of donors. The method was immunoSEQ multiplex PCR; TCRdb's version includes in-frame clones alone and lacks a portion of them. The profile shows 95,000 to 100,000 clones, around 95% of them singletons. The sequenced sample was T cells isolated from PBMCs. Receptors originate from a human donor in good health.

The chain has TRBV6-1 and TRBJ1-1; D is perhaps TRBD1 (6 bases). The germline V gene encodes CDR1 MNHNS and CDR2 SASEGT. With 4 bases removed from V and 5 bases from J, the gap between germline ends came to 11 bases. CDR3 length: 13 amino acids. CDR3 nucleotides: TGTGCCAGCAGTGCCGACAGGCGGACTGAAGCTTTCTTT. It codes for CASSADRRTEAFF.

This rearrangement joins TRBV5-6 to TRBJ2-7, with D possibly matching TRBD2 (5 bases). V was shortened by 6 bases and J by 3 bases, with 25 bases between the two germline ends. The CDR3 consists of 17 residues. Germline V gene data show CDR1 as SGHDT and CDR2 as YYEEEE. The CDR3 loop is CASKRRSLLTIHYEQYF. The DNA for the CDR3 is TGTGCCAGCAAGAGGAGGAGTCTCCTGACAATTCACTACGAGCAGTACTTC.

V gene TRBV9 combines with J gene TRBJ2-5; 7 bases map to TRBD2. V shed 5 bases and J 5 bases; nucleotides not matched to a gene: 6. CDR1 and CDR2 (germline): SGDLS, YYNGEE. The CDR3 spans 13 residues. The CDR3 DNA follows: TGTGCCAGCAGTGCCGGCGGGAGTGAGACCCAGTACTTC. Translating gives CASSAGGSETQYF.

CDR3 in DNA: TGTGCCAGCAGTCGAGGGACTAGCGGCTACGAGCAGTACTTC. As protein: CASSRGTSGYEQYF. The V and J genes are TRBV28 and TRBJ2-7, with 11 nucleotides matching TRBD2. This CDR3 contains 14 residues. V shed 5 bases and J 3 bases; nucleotides not matched to a gene: 3. Germline V CDR1 and CDR2: MDHEN, SYDVKM.

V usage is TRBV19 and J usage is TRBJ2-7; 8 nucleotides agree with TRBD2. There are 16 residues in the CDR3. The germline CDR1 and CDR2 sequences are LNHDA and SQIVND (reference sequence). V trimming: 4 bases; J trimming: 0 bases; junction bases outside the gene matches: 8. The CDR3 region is CASSTNPGTSSYEQYF. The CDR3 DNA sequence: TGTGCCAGTAGTACCAACCCCGGGACTAGCTCCTACGAGCAGTACTTC.

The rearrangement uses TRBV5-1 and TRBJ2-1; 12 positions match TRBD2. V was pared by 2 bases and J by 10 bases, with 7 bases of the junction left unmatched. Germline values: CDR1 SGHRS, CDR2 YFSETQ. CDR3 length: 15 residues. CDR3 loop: CASSFRLAGEWEQFF. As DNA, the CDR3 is TGCGCCAGCAGCTTCCGACTAGCGGGGGAATGGGAGCAGTTCTTC.

The chain's CDR3 is CASTSSAGGSYNEQFF. Here the CDR3 DNA reads TGCGCCAGCACGTCCTCAGCGGGAGGCTCCTACAATGAGCAGTTCTTC. V and J are TRBV5-1 and TRBJ2-1, with 9 bases identical to TRBD2. The CDR3 is 16 residues long. V lost 6 bases, J lost 0 bases, and 7 bases stayed unmatched. The germline V gene has CDR1 SGHRS and CDR2 YFSETQ.